This T cell receptor (beta chain) is from a study of blood T cell repertoires in COVID-19. Profiling relied on immunoSEQ multiplex PCR, and the TCRdb table lists in-frame clones only, not all of them. This table holds 240,000 or so clones, over 75% found once. Germline-derived CDR1 and CDR2 are LGHDT and YNNKEL (reference sequence). Trimming took 5 bases from V and 7 from J; bases not matched to a gene: 9. This CDR3 contains 14 residues. The sample consisted of peripheral blood. The V call is TRBV3-1 (or the pseudogene TRBV3-2), the J call TRBJ1-1; 8 nucleotides match TRBD1. The receptor's source is a man under 40 who had recovered from COVID-19. The CDR3 sequence: CASSEGQGGDEAFF. The DNA of the CDR3 is TGTGCCAGCAGCGAAGGACAGGGTGGCGATGAAGCTTTCTTT.